This entry lists 18 T cell receptor beta chains sequenced from one sample in a study of cytomegalovirus exposure and HLA in healthy donors. PCR used 60 Vbeta primers and 13 Jbeta primers. The table came from immunoSEQ multiplex PCR; TCRdb's copy has only in-frame clones and leaves some out. The sample includes under 200,000 clones, roughly 87% seen only once; the top ten take about 0.5%. Sequencing was done on a sample of PBMCs. These receptors all come from a woman aged 50 to 65 in good health and CMV-seronegative.

The genes are TRBV28 and TRBJ1-1; 7 nucleotides agree with TRBD1. CDR3 length equals 13 residues. The V gene end was trimmed by 8 bases and the J gene end by 2 bases; junction bases not matched to a gene: 5. Germline assignment: CDR1 MDHEN and CDR2 SYDVKM. The CDR3 here is CASSTGVNTEAFF. The CDR3, as DNA: TGTGCCAGCTCTACAGGGGTAAACACTGAAGCTTTCTTT. Looking up the rest from reference TRBV28 and TRBJ1-1 gives the full variable domain: DVKVTQSSRYLVKRTGEKVFLECVQDMDHENMFWYRQDPGLGLRLIYFSYDVKMKEKGDIPEGYSVSREKKERFSLILESASTNQTSMYLCASSTGVNTEAFFGQGTRLTVV.

V gene TRBV7-9 combines with J gene TRBJ2-3; 11 nucleotides agree with TRBD1. The CDR3 is made up of 17 amino acids. Germline-derived CDR1 and CDR2 are SEHNR and FQNEAQ (reference sequence). J gave up 3 bases and V 7 bases, and 12 bases lay outside the gene matches. The CDR3 nucleotides read TGTGCCAGCACACCTGGGAGGACAGGGGGCAGGACAGATACGCAGTATTTT. As protein: CASTPGRTGGRTDTQYF.

The chain uses TRBV15 and TRBJ2-7, with a tentative D call TRBD2 (5 bases). Germline assignment: CDR1 LNHNV and CDR2 YYDKDF (reference sequence). Trimming removed 4 bases from V and 3 bases from J, with 16 bases in between. The CDR3 is 15 amino acids. CDR3 region: CATSIGPPGSYEQYF. CDR3 DNA: TGTGCCACCAGCATAGGCCCGCCGGGGAGCTACGAGCAGTACTTC.

The genes are TRBV28 and TRBJ1-1; TRBD1 is a possible D gene (5 bases). V was shortened by 2 bases and J by 4 bases, with 8 bases between the two germline ends. Germline V gene lookup returns CDR1 MDHEN and CDR2 SYDVKM. CDR3 length: 13 amino acids. In DNA form, the CDR3 reads TGTGCCAGCAGTTTAAGGGGTTCCACTGAAGCTTTCTTT. Translation: CASSLRGSTEAFF.

The chain carries TRBV10-2 and TRBJ1-5; no clear D. V lost 3 bases and J 0 bases, leaving 6 bases between the germline ends. The germline V gene encodes CDR1 WSHSY and CDR2 SAAADI. The CDR3 sequence is 14 residues long. The chain's CDR3 is CASSDVSSNQPQHF. The CDR3 DNA is TGCGCCAGCAGTGATGTCTCTAGCAATCAGCCCCAGCATTTT.

The chain carries TRBV10-2 and TRBJ2-1; 10 bases align to TRBD2. The CDR3 totals 16 residues. The germline CDR1 and CDR2 sequences are WSHSY and SAAADI. Unmatched junction bases numbered 13, after V lost 6 bases and J lost 8 bases. The CDR3 DNA reads as TGCGCCAGCAGAGGGGACGAGCGGGGGGGCCGAGATGAGCAGTTCTTC. This gives the protein CASRGDERGGRDEQFF.

The rearrangement joins TRBV5-6 to TRBJ1-2, with 8 bases fitting TRBD1. The V gene's germline CDR1 is SGHDT and CDR2 YYEEEE. The CDR3 contains 15 residues. Losses at the gene ends were 4 bases for V and 2 bases for J; bases not matched to a gene: 7. This CDR3 reads CASSRGTGANYGYTF. The CDR3 DNA follows: TGTGCCAGCAGCCGAGGGACAGGAGCAAACTATGGCTACACCTTC.

The rearrangement joins TRBV27 to TRBJ2-5; TRBD2 matches 7 bases. The CDR3 extends over 15 amino acids. V lost 5 bases and J lost 0; bases outside the gene matches: 6. In germline, CDR1 is MNHEY, CDR2 SMNVEV (reference sequence). The CDR3 spells CASSPSGGDQETQYF. The CDR3 bases are TGTGCCAGCAGTCCATCGGGAGGCGACCAAGAGACCCAGTACTTC.

V usage is TRBV11-1 and J usage is TRBJ2-5, with D uncertain. CDR1 is SGHAT and CDR2 is FQDESV in the germline V gene (reference sequence). This CDR3 is built from 13 residues. V was cut by 5 bases and J by 1 base, with 8 bases left in between. The CDR3 nucleotides are TGTGCCAGCAGCCAAACACCCCAAGAGACCCAGTACTTC. Its protein is CASSQTPQETQYF. Combining the CDR3 with reference TRBV11-1 and TRBJ2-5 gives the whole variable domain EAEVAQSPRYKITEKSQAVAFWCDPISGHATLYWYRQILGQGPELLVQFQDESVVDDSQLPKDRFSAERLKGVDSTLKIQPAELGDSAMYLCASSQTPQETQYFGPGTRLLVL.

This clone occurred a few times. V gene TRBV5-4 combines with J gene TRBJ2-3, with 7 bases lining up with TRBD2. Losses at the gene ends were 5 bases for V and 2 bases for J; bases not matched to a gene: 8. From germline, CDR1 is SGHNT and CDR2 YYREEE (reference sequence). The CDR3 contains 15 residues. CDR3 DNA: TGTGCCAGCAGGTCCAGCGGGACCAACACAGATACGCAGTATTTT. Its translation: CASRSSGTNTDTQYF.

J is TRBJ2-3 and V is TRBV2; D gene ambiguous. Germline assignment: CDR1 SNHLY and CDR2 FYNNEI. V dropped 6 bases and J dropped 7 bases, with 8 bases sitting between them. This CDR3 spans 11 amino acids. CDR3 sequence reads: CASSEPNTQYF. The CDR3 DNA follows: TGTGCCAGCAGCGAACCAAATACGCAGTATTTT. Filled out from reference TRBV2 and TRBJ2-3, the complete variable domain reads EPEVTQTPSHQVTQMGQEVILRCVPISNHLYFYWYRQILGQKVEFLVSFYNNEISEKSEIFDDQFSVERPDGSNFTLKIRSTKLEDSAMYFCASSEPNTQYFGPGTRLTVL.

The chain carries TRBV10-3 and TRBJ2-1; TRBD1 is a possible D gene (6 bases). Looked up from germline, CDR1 is ENHRY and CDR2 is SYGVKD. The CDR3 is 14 amino acids. V dropped 7 bases and J dropped 2 bases, with 12 bases sitting between them. The CDR3 sequence: CAIKTGTTYNEQFF. Here the CDR3 DNA reads TGTGCCATCAAAACAGGGACGACCTACAATGAGCAGTTCTTC.

The chain is built from TRBV28 and TRBJ1-5; a weak D match, TRBD1 (5 bases). V shed 5 bases and J shed 5 bases, with 16 bases lying between them. The CDR3 totals 15 residues. Germline V CDR1 and CDR2: MDHEN, SYDVKM. CDR3 DNA: TGTGCCAGCAGTCCACCCGGGACTCACCATCAGCCCCAGCATTTT. It encodes CASSPPGTHHQPQHF.

V gene TRBV15 combines with J gene TRBJ2-5; 8 nucleotides agree with TRBD2. Germline CDR1 reads LNHNV; CDR2 reads YYDKDF (reference sequence). The CDR3 extends over 17 amino acids. The trim removed 3 bases at V and 0 bases at J, leaving 9 bases unmatched. The CDR3 DNA reads as TGTGCCACCAGCAGGGAATTTAGCGGGGCCAACCAAGAGACCCAGTACTTC. As protein: CATSREFSGANQETQYF.

The chain links TRBV7-6 to TRBJ2-1; TRBD2 agrees at 9 bases. After removal of 8 bases from V and 7 bases from J, the junction contained 3 bases not matched to a gene. The CDR3 runs to 12 residues. CDR1 SGHVS and CDR2 FNYEAQ come from the germline V gene. This CDR3 is CASSRGGNEQFF. For the CDR3, the DNA is TGTGCCAGCTCGCGGGGGGGAAATGAGCAGTTCTTC.

The J gene is TRBJ1-5, the V gene TRBV27; 10 bases fit TRBD1. The germline CDR1 and CDR2 sequences are MNHEY and SMNVEV (reference sequence). Losses at the gene ends were 6 bases for V and 6 bases for J; bases not matched to a gene: 2. The CDR3 runs 13 residues. The chain's CDR3 is CASRRTGGQPQHF. For the CDR3, the DNA is TGTGCCAGCAGGAGGACAGGGGGTCAGCCCCAGCATTTT.

This chain uses TRBV19 with TRBJ2-6, with D possibly TRBD1 on 6 matching bases. This CDR3 is built from 17 residues. Per germline, CDR1 LNHDA and CDR2 SQIVND (reference sequence). Trimming removed 3 bases from V and 0 bases from J, with 12 bases in between. The CDR3 region is CASSIWGPSSGANVLTF. CDR3 DNA: TGTGCCAGTAGTATTTGGGGGCCTAGCTCTGGGGCCAACGTCCTGACTTTC. The full variable domain, in which reference TRBV19 and TRBJ2-6 provide the parts outside the CDR3, is DGGITQSPKYLFRKEGQNVTLSCEQNLNHDAMYWYRQDPGQGLRLIYYSQIVNDFQKGDIAEGYSVSREKKESFPLTVTSAQKNPTAFYLCASSIWGPSSGANVLTFGAGSRLTVL.

The chain combines TRBV5-4 with TRBJ2-3; D is perhaps TRBD1 (6 bases). CDR1 and CDR2 (germline): SGHNT, YYREEE (reference sequence). The CDR3 has 15 amino acids. Trimming removed 0 bases from V and 6 bases from J, with 14 bases in between. In nucleotides, the CDR3 is TGTGCCAGCAGCTTGGGGGCAGGGGTTCTGGATACGCAGTATTTT. Protein: CASSLGAGVLDTQYF.